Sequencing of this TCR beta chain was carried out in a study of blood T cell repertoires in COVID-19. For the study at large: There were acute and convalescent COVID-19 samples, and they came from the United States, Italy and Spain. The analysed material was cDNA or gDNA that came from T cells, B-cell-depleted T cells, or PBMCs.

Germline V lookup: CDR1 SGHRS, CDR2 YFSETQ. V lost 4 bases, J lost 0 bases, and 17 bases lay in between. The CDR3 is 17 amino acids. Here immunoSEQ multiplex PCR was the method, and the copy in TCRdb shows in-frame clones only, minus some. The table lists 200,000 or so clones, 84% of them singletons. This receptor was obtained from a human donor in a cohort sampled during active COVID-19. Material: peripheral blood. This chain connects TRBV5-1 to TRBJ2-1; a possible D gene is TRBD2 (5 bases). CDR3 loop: CASSPDFLGSSYNEQFF. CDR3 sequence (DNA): TGCGCCAGCAGCCCGGACTTCCTGGGGAGCTCCTACAATGAGCAGTTCTTC.